Given below is one T cell receptor (beta chain) in context. Distinct nucleotide sequences in the sample also encode this CDR3. The CDR3 spans 14 residues. V was shortened by 0 bases and J by 0 bases, with 7 bases between the two germline ends. Germline CDR1 is SGDLS and CDR2 is YYNGEE. This sample is drawn from a study of blood T cell repertoires in COVID-19. Measured with immunoSEQ multiplex PCR; TCRdb has only the in-frame clones, and not every one. Of about 200,000 clones listed, approximately 90% are singletons. The TCR sequence derives from a man in his sixties with COVID-19, enrolled during active disease. Sequenced: peripheral blood. The V gene is TRBV9, the J gene TRBJ2-7, with D perhaps TRBD2 (5 bases). This chain's CDR3 is CASSVDGSSYEQYF. The CDR3 DNA is TGTGCCAGCAGCGTAGATGGGAGCTCCTACGAGCAGTACTTC.